The present T cell receptor (beta chain) was sequenced within a study of identical twins. A universal primer site was added by template switching, and unique molecular identifiers were carried by the cDNA. TCRdb ran MiXCR on the 5' RACE reads and lists one entry per CDR3 protein. This table has 700,000 or so distinct CDR3 sequences, around 8.3% appearing once. Trimming removed 1 base from V and 1 base from J; junction bases left unmatched: 4. Germline V gene lookup returns CDR1 SGHAT and CDR2 FQNNGV. The CDR3 is 17 amino acids. About this clonotype itself: Its antigen is not identified.

Study-level results: Sequences that were beta out-of-frame showed weaker excess twin sharing. Twin sharing of out-of-frame TCR alpha was underestimated by models in monozygotic pairs.

In addition, the sample was reused for a study of yellow fever vaccine responses in identical twins.

This chain uses TRBV11-2 with TRBJ2-5; TRBD2 matches 12 bases. The sequenced sample consisted of PBMCs. The TCR sequence derives from a woman younger than 35 in good health. As DNA, the CDR3 is TGTGCCAGCAGCTTAGGACTAGCGGGAGCGAGCCAAGAGACCCAGTACTTC. Its protein is CASSLGLAGASQETQYF.